These 8 T cell receptor beta chains were all obtained from the same sample, sequenced in a study of blood T cell repertoires in COVID-19. Assay: immunoSEQ multiplex PCR; the TCRdb copy retains only in-frame clones and omits some. Of 250,000 or so clones listed, about 85% are singletons. The sample comprised peripheral blood. The receptor source for this set is a man younger than 30 with active or convalescent COVID-19.

The chain is built from TRBV7-9 and TRBJ1-2, with TRBD1 identical over 7 bases. V dropped 4 bases and J dropped 9; count of bases not matched to a gene: 17. This CDR3 spans 16 amino acids. Germline V CDR1 and CDR2: SEHNR, FQNEAQ (reference sequence). The CDR3 nucleotides are TGTGCCAGCAGCTCAATACTTGGGAGGACAGGCGGTAGCTACACCTTC. It codes for CASSSILGRTGGSYTF.

The rearrangement joins TRBV5-1 to TRBJ1-1; 7 bases fit TRBD1. After removal of 6 bases from V and 0 bases from J, the junction contained 11 bases not matched to a gene. The germline gives CDR1 SGHRS, CDR2 YFSETQ. This CDR3 comprises 16 residues. The CDR3 region has the DNA TGCGCCAGCAACGCATGGGACAGATCTATGAACACTGAAGCTTTCTTT. It codes for CASNAWDRSMNTEAFF.

CDR3 DNA sequence: TGTGCCATCAGTGACCGGCAGAGCGGGTACAATGAGCAGTTCTTC. Residues: CAISDRQSGYNEQFF. This chain joins TRBV10-3 and TRBJ2-1; maybe TRBD2 (6 bases). Germline V gene lookup returns CDR1 ENHRY and CDR2 SYGVKD. With 3 bases removed from V and 4 bases from J, the gap between germline ends came to 13 bases. The CDR3 length is 15 residues.

The J gene is TRBJ2-1, the V gene TRBV7-9; 11 bases align to TRBD2. V lost 5 bases and J lost 10; bases outside the gene matches: 10. Germline lookup yields CDR1 SEHNR and CDR2 FQNEAQ (reference sequence). CDR3 length: 15 amino acids. The CDR3 DNA is TGTGCCAGCAGCCCTAATAGCGGGAGGGCCGGAGAGCAGTTCTTC. The encoded protein is CASSPNSGRAGEQFF.

This clone has only one observation. V is TRBV7-2 and J is TRBJ1-1, with D unclear. Trimming pared 0 bases from V and 4 bases from J, leaving 9 bases between. The CDR3 runs 14 residues. The germline CDR1 and CDR2 sequences are SGHTA and FQGNSA. CDR3 DNA: TGTGCCAGCAGCTTAGCGCTCGGTGGCACTGAAGCTTTCTTT. Translation: CASSLALGGTEAFF.

The CDR3 nucleotides are TGCGCCAGCAGCCGGAAGAGGGGACAGCCCTTCTATGGCTACACCTTC. It is translated as CASSRKRGQPFYGYTF. The chain joins TRBV4-3 to TRBJ1-2; 7 bases fit TRBD1. The CDR3 length is 16 residues. CDR1 is LGHNA, CDR2 YSLEER, per germline. With 4 bases clipped from V and 4 bases from J, the junction kept 12 bases outside the gene matches.

The genes are TRBV5-1 and TRBJ2-2; TRBD1 agrees at 8 bases. CDR3 length equals 15 residues. Per the germline V gene, CDR1 is SGHRS and CDR2 is YFSETQ. V dropped 0 bases and J dropped 6; count of bases not matched to a gene: 4. In DNA, the CDR3 is TGCGCCAGCAGCTTGGTGCGACAGGGGCCCGGGGAGCTGTTTTTT. Amino acid sequence: CASSLVRQGPGELFF.

In its sample, this clone was seen once. This chain uses TRBV4-2 with TRBJ1-5, with unresolved D. Germline-derived CDR1 and CDR2 are LGHNA and YNFKEQ. The CDR3 runs to 14 residues. Trimming pared 0 bases from V and 5 bases from J, leaving 8 bases between. As DNA, the CDR3 is TGTGCCAGCAGCCAAGACGGGATGGATCAGCCCCAGCATTTT. Amino acid sequence: CASSQDGMDQPQHF.